The rows below give T cell receptor beta chains drawn from one sample of a study of CD8 T cells in Susac syndrome. TCRdb reanalysed the immunoSEQ multiplex PCR reads using MiXCR and keeps one entry per CDR3 protein. Of around 130,000 distinct CDR3 sequences listed, around nine tenths are singletons. Material for sequencing was CD8+ T cells from PBMCs. The receptor set was obtained from a human donor with multiple sclerosis. CDR3s include the opening cysteine and the closing phenylalanine or tryptophan. A D gene is named only where the DNA matches it firmly. Some rows have no size entry. The others give once, few or many, or a class for an expanded clone.

d_call	clone_size	cdr3_length	j_call	v_call	cdr3_aa	cdr3_nt
.	.	13	TRBJ2-7	TRBV2	CAGQGEPSYEQYF	TGTGCCGGGCAAGGGGAGCCCTCCTACGAGCAGTACTTC
TRBD2	.	15	TRBJ2-2	TRBV30	CAWSVESSGRARMFF	TGTGCCTGGAGTGTCGAGAGTAGCGGGAGAGCTAGAATGTTTTTT
TRBD1	few	17	TRBJ2-7	TRBV7-8	CASSLELPGTGDYEQYF	TGTGCCAGCAGCTTAGAATTACCCGGGACAGGGGACTACGAGCAGTACTTC
.	.	15	TRBJ2-7	TRBV28	CASSPTAGLSYEQYF	TGTGCCAGCAGTCCCACAGCGGGCCTCTCCTACGAGCAGTACTTC
TRBD1	.	16	TRBJ1-1	TRBV20-1	CSAEPTGELAWTEAFF	TGCAGTGCCGAACCAACAGGGGAGTTGGCCTGGACTGAAGCTTTCTTT
TRBD1	once	15	TRBJ2-1	TRBV27	CASSFGTVGYNEQFF	TGTGCCAGCAGTTTCGGGACAGTGGGCTACAATGAGCAGTTCTTC
.	.	16	TRBJ2-2	TRBV6-5	CASSYSLGAATGELFF	TGTGCCAGCAGTTACTCTTTGGGGGCGGCCACCGGGGAGCTGTTTTTT
.	.	15	TRBJ1-2	TRBV4-3	CASSQFTEINYGYTF	TGCGCCAGCAGCCAATTCACAGAGATTAACTATGGCTACACCTTC
.	.	14	TRBJ1-5	TRBV5-6	CASSFGQGNQDEHF	.
.	.	14	TRBJ2-5	TRBV6-4	CASSEDGRPSTQYF	TGTGCCAGCTCCGAAGACGGACGACCTTCGACCCAGTACTTC
.	once	12	TRBJ2-7	TRBV5-1	CASSWDNYEQYF	TGCGCCAGCAGCTGGGACAACTACGAGCAGTACTTC
.	.	14	TRBJ2-7	TRBV21-1	CASSPGWPYYEQYF	TGTGCCAGCAGTCCGGGGTGGCCTTACTACGAGCAGTACTTC
.	.	14	TRBJ2-7	TRBV19	CASSISSKSYEQYF	TGTGCCAGTAGTATCTCTTCTAAGTCCTACGAGCAGTACTTC
.	.	11	TRBJ1-1	TRBV20-1	CSAREENEAFF	TGCAGTGCTAGAGAAGAAAACGAAGCTTTCTTT
.	.	11	TRBJ2-1	TRBV21-1	CASTPGGEQFF	TGTGCCAGCACCCCAGGGGGTGAGCAGTTCTTC
TRBD1	.	15	TRBJ1-1	TRBV25-1	CASSAPGQGDTEAFF	TGTGCCAGCAGTGCCCCGGGACAGGGAGACACTGAAGCTTTCTTT
TRBD2	few	17	TRBJ2-1	TRBV4-3	CASSQGIAGSVYNEQFF	TGCGCCAGCAGCCAAGGGATAGCGGGAAGCGTCTACAATGAGCAGTTCTTC
.	once	13	TRBJ2-7	TRBV6-1	CASSESWVYEQYF	TGTGCCAGCAGTGAAAGTTGGGTTTACGAGCAGTACTTC
TRBD1	.	12	TRBJ2-7	TRBV7-8	CASSRDREQQYF	TGTGCCAGCAGCAGGGACAGGGAACAGCAGTACTTC
.	.	11	TRBJ2-1	TRBV29-1	CSANGENEQFF	TGCAGCGCAAACGGGGAGAATGAGCAGTTCTTC
.	few	15	TRBJ2-3	TRBV7-6	CASSSAAELVDTQYF	TGTGCCAGCAGCTCAGCGGCTGAGTTAGTAGATACGCAGTATTTT
.	.	14	TRBJ2-1	TRBV6-5	CASSYSGGSNEQFF	TGTGCCAGCAGTTACTCGGGAGGAAGCAATGAGCAGTTCTTC
.	.	13	TRBJ2-3	TRBV10-3	CAILGQSTDTQYF	TGTGCCATTTTGGGACAAAGCACAGATACGCAGTATTTT
.	.	12	TRBJ1-2	TRBV29-1	CSVEDWGGGYTF	TGCAGCGTTGAAGATTGGGGGGGTGGCTACACCTTC
.	once	15	TRBJ2-7	TRBV20-1	CSALFQGRGTYEQYF	TGCAGTGCTCTGTTTCAGGGTCGCGGGACCTACGAGCAGTACTTC
.	.	15	TRBJ1-1	TRBV5-1	CASSPADGQGIEAFF	TGCGCCAGCAGCCCCGCAGATGGTCAGGGGATTGAAGCTTTCTTT
.	.	15	TRBJ1-2	TRBV27	CASSLAGPWVYGYTF	TGTGCCAGCAGTCTGGCGGGGCCCTGGGTCTATGGCTACACCTTC
.	.	13	TRBJ1-1	TRBV11-1	CASSLAEASEAFF	TGTGCCAGCAGCTTAGCGGAGGCTTCTGAAGCTTTCTTT
.	once	14	TRBJ2-1	TRBV11-2	CASRTAVLPNEQFF	TGTGCCAGCAGAACTGCCGTGCTCCCCAATGAGCAGTTCTTC
.	.	12	TRBJ2-1	TRBV13	CASSYGAHEQFF	TGTGCCAGCAGCTATGGGGCCCATGAGCAGTTCTTC
.	.	13	TRBJ1-1	TRBV6-6	CASSTLGETEAFF	TGTGCCAGCAGTACCTTGGGGGAAACTGAAGCTTTCTTT
.	.	14	TRBJ2-1	TRBV3-1	CASSQSGSYNEQFF	TGTGCCAGCAGCCAATCCGGGTCATACAATGAGCAGTTCTTC
.	.	15	TRBJ1-1	TRBV4-2	CASSPPSSTNTEAFF	TGTGCCAGCAGCCCGCCTTCAAGTACGAACACTGAAGCTTTCTTT
.	.	13	TRBJ1-2	TRBV6-5	CSSSYSRVGGYTF	TGTTCCAGCAGTTACTCGAGGGTAGGAGGCTACACCTTC
.	.	13	TRBJ1-2	TRBV27	CASSLSPGLGYTF	TGTGCCAGCAGTTTATCGCCAGGGCTTGGCTACACCTTC
.	.	13	TRBJ1-1	TRBV28	CASSFDPNTEAFF	TGTGCCAGCAGTTTCGACCCGAACACTGAAGCTTTCTTT
.	.	15	TRBJ2-1	TRBV24-1	CATSDFRREPNEQFF	TGTGCCACCAGTGATTTCCGCCGGGAACCCAATGAGCAGTTCTTC
TRBD2	.	15	TRBJ2-7	TRBV7-8	CASSLFGRASYEQYF	TGTGCCAGCAGCTTATTCGGGAGGGCCTCCTACGAGCAGTACTTC
.	.	13	TRBJ2-7	TRBV7-9	CASSPSEGPEQYF	TGTGCCAGCAGCCCGTCGGAAGGGCCCGAGCAGTACTTC
.	.	10	TRBJ1-2	TRBV20-1	CSAPEGGYTF	TGCAGTGCTCCCGAGGGTGGCTACACCTTC
.	.	14	TRBJ2-7	TRBV5-6	CASSFGLDTPEQYF	TGTGCCAGCAGCTTTGGTCTGGATACCCCCGAGCAGTACTTC
.	.	12	TRBJ2-1	TRBV7-9	CASSLVGVEQFF	TGTGCCAGCAGCTTAGTTGGGGTTGAGCAGTTCTTC
TRBD1	.	14	TRBJ1-5	TRBV5-6	CASSLEGGYQPQHF	TGTGCCAGCAGCTTGGAAGGGGGCTATCAGCCCCAGCATTTT
.	.	16	TRBJ2-3	TRBV24-1	CATSDFMEGSDDTQYF	TGTGCCACCAGTGATTTCATGGAGGGGTCTGATGATACGCAGTATTTT
.	.	15	TRBJ2-7	TRBV4-1	CASSWDLSLPYEQYF	TGCGCCAGCAGTTGGGACCTCTCGCTCCCCTACGAGCAGTACTTC
.	.	13	TRBJ2-2	TRBV19	CASSNGNTGELFF	TGTGCCAGTAGTAACGGGAACACCGGGGAGCTGTTTTTT
.	.	13	TRBJ2-5	TRBV5-4	CASSLELKETQYF	TGTGCCAGCAGCTTGGAGCTTAAAGAGACCCAGTACTTC
.	.	15	TRBJ1-1	TRBV3-1	CASSHTPRGVYEAFF	TGTGCCAGCAGCCACACACCCCGGGGCGTATATGAAGCTTTCTTT
TRBD2	.	18	TRBJ2-1	TRBV28	CASSLRDSGAGVWGEQFF	TGTGCCAGCAGTTTAAGGGACTCCGGAGCGGGAGTTTGGGGTGAGCAGTTCTTC
.	.	13	TRBJ2-1	TRBV6-4	CASSREGLHEQFF	TGTGCCAGCTCGAGAGAGGGCCTACATGAGCAGTTCTTC
.	.	20	TRBJ2-1	TRBV27	CASSLTPFDSGRISYNEQFF	TGTGCCAGCAGTCTCACCCCCTTTGACAGTGGTAGAATAAGTTACAATGAGCAGTTCTTC
.	.	14	TRBJ2-1	TRBV6-5	CASNNPGPYNEQFF	TGTGCCAGCAATAACCCGGGGCCGTACAATGAGCAGTTCTTC
.	.	13	TRBJ2-3	TRBV20-1	CSARAGGTDTQYF	TGCAGTGCTAGAGCGGGAGGCACAGATACGCAGTATTTT
.	.	15	TRBJ1-4	TRBV7-8	CASSLDYGVWEKLFF	TGTGCCAGCAGCTTAGATTATGGGGTCTGGGAAAAACTGTTTTTT
.	.	15	TRBJ2-1	TRBV4-3	CASSQESVLYNEQFF	TGCGCCAGCAGCCAAGAGTCCGTATTGTACAATGAGCAGTTCTTC
.	.	16	TRBJ1-1	TRBV9	CASSVGGGGAGDEAFF	TGTGCCAGCAGCGTAGGGGGGGGCGGAGCCGGCGATGAAGCTTTCTTT